The source of this T cell receptor (beta chain) is a study of untreated major depressive disorder. Assay used: immunoSEQ multiplex PCR; TCRdb lists only in-frame clones, some missing. The sample contains 20,000 or so clones, more than 70% of which appear only once. Controls scored 5 or less on a depressive symptom inventory and never had mood disorders. Thawed PBMCs underwent magnetic negative selection for CD4+ T cells. Enrichment usually gave approximately 95% pure CD4+ T cells. Sequences were obtained from CD4+ T cells from PBMCs. The receptor's source is a woman between 25 and 40 years old in good health.

The CDR3 nucleotides are TGTGCCAGCAGTGACCATTCTTTGCAGAGCACAGATACGCAGTATTTT. Residues: CASSDHSLQSTDTQYF. This sequence joins TRBV6-4 and TRBJ2-3; D remains unclear. This CDR3 comprises 16 residues. Germline V CDR1 and CDR2: MRHNA, SNTAGT. Trimming left V 2 bases short and J 0 bases short, with 12 bases between.